Following are 20 T cell receptor beta chains from one sample sequenced in a study of blood T cell repertoires in COVID-19. Some clones are missing from TCRdb's copy, which holds only in-frame ones; the method was immunoSEQ multiplex PCR. The table shows under 300,000 clones, with 85% to 95% occurring only once. The material sequenced was PBMCs or T cells enriched from blood (not recorded which). The receptor source for this set is a woman younger than 35 who had recovered from COVID-19.

This chain uses TRBV7-6 with TRBJ1-2, with D perhaps matching TRBD1 (5 bases). The germline V gene has CDR1 SGHVS and CDR2 FNYEAQ. V lost 5 bases to trimming and J lost 6 bases, with 16 bases between them. This CDR3 region has 14 residues. This chain's CDR3 is CASSPTVGGNGYTF. The CDR3 nucleotides read TGTGCCAGCAGCCCCACAGTGGGGGGGAATGGCTACACCTTC.

This chain connects TRBV27 to TRBJ2-7, with 10 bases identical to TRBD1. The CDR3 extends over 16 amino acids. Germline V CDR1 and CDR2: MNHEY, SMNVEV (reference sequence). J gave up 4 bases and V 3 bases, and 9 bases lay outside the gene matches. This CDR3 reads CASSFKRQGARYEQYF. The DNA for the CDR3 is TGTGCCAGCAGTTTTAAGAGACAGGGGGCGCGATACGAGCAGTACTTC.

V and J are TRBV11-2 and TRBJ2-5; weak D call: TRBD1 (5 bases). CDR1 is SGHAT and CDR2 is FQNNGV in the germline V gene. The CDR3 runs to 13 residues. The germline V and J ends were trimmed by 5 bases and 7 bases, with 14 bases remaining between them. The CDR3 region has the DNA TGTGCCAGCAGCCCGGACATTTCTCGGACCCAGTACTTC. Its protein product is CASSPDISRTQYF.

The CDR3 protein is CASSKVGEMSLCSPLHF. In DNA form, the CDR3 reads TGTGCCAGCAGCAAAGTAGGGGAAATGAGCCTGTGTTCACCCCTCCACTTT. The chain couples TRBV21-1 to TRBJ1-6; the table's D call TRBD1 went unverified against the DNA. TRBV21-1 is marked as a pseudogene. The CDR3 has 17 amino acids.

This clone was picked up one time. The rearrangement links TRBV6-5 to TRBJ2-1; weak D call: TRBD2 (6 bases). Deletions cut 0 bases from V and 8 bases from J, with 14 bases between. The CDR3 contains 15 residues. Per the germline V gene, CDR1 is MNHEY and CDR2 is SVGAGI. CDR3 protein: CASSYSRHSGHEQFF. CDR3 in DNA: TGTGCCAGCAGTTACTCCCGACATAGCGGCCATGAGCAGTTCTTC.

This clone has just one count. V gene TRBV7-9 combines with J gene TRBJ2-5, with 8 bases lining up with TRBD1. The CDR3 totals 15 residues. V gave up 5 bases and J gave up 5 bases; unmatched junction bases: 10. From germline, CDR1 is SEHNR and CDR2 FQNEAQ (reference sequence). CDR3 in amino acids: CASSPLRTGMETQYF. CDR3 nucleotides: TGTGCCAGCAGCCCCCTTAGGACAGGGATGGAGACCCAGTACTTC.

The V and J genes are TRBV7-9 and TRBJ2-4, with a tentative D call TRBD1 (5 bases). Germline lookup yields CDR1 SEHNR and CDR2 FQNEAQ (reference sequence). The germline V and J ends were trimmed by 5 bases and 9 bases, with 17 bases remaining between them. CDR3 length: 14 amino acids. CDR3 loop: CASSPRQSKSIQYF. The CDR3, as DNA: TGTGCCAGCAGCCCCCGACAGAGCAAGAGCATTCAGTACTTC.

CDR3 residues: CASSLVAGFATEAFF. The CDR3 DNA follows: TGTGCCAGCAGCTTAGTGGCCGGGTTTGCGACTGAAGCTTTCTTT. The J gene is TRBJ1-1, the V gene TRBV7-9; no firm D call. The CDR3 is 15 residues long. Germline V gene sequence: CDR1 SEHNR, CDR2 FQNEAQ (reference sequence). V was pared by 1 base and J by 5 bases, with 14 bases between.

The chain combines TRBV6-4 with TRBJ2-1, with D possibly TRBD2 on 5 matching bases. The CDR3 totals 15 residues. Trimming removed 2 bases from V and 0 bases from J, with 8 bases in between. From germline, CDR1 is MRHNA and CDR2 SNTAGT. CDR3 DNA: TGTGCCAGCAGTGACCACGGGGACTCCTACAATGAGCAGTTCTTC. This codes for CASSDHGDSYNEQFF.

The J gene is TRBJ2-1, the V gene TRBV20-1, with TRBD1 identical over 9 bases. Germline CDR1 is DFQATT and CDR2 is SNEGSKA (reference sequence). The CDR3 is 11 residues long. V lost 5 bases, J lost 8 bases, and 1 base stayed unmatched. The CDR3 here is CSAGDRDEQFF. The CDR3 nucleotides read TGCAGTGCTGGGGACAGGGATGAGCAGTTCTTC.

The chain recombines TRBV11-3 with TRBJ2-1; 8 nucleotides match TRBD1. Unmatched junction bases numbered 11, after V lost 5 bases and J lost 8 bases. The CDR3 spans 15 residues. Germline V gene lookup returns CDR1 SGHNT and CDR2 YENEEA. The CDR3 DNA sequence: TGTGCCAGCAGCCTACTCGGACAGGGTCAACATGAGCAGTTCTTC. This gives the protein CASSLLGQGQHEQFF.

CDR3 sequence: CSVALSLAPQETQYF. The CDR3, as DNA: TGCAGCGTCGCACTATCACTAGCCCCTCAAGAGACCCAGTACTTC. J is TRBJ2-5 and V is TRBV29-1, with D perhaps matching TRBD2 (6 bases). This CDR3 comprises 15 residues. Germline V gene data show CDR1 as SQVTM and CDR2 as ANQGSEA. V was cut by 6 bases and J by 2 bases, with 19 bases left in between.

This clone was picked up one time. The chain combines TRBV29-1 with TRBJ2-1, with 7 bases matching TRBD2. Germline CDR1 is SQVTM and CDR2 is ANQGSEA. Trimming took 4 bases from V and 3 from J; bases not matched to a gene: 6. CDR3 size: 14 residues. Written as DNA, the CDR3 is TGCAGCGTTGGTACCCAGCGGGACTACAATGAGCAGTTCTTC. As protein: CSVGTQRDYNEQFF.

CDR3 in amino acids: CASSLNVGAGNTIYF. DNA of the CDR3: TGTGCCAGCAGCCTCAACGTCGGGGCTGGAAACACCATATATTTT. V and J are TRBV4-2 and TRBJ1-3; no reliable D call. Trimming cost V 4 bases and J 2 bases, with 12 bases left between them. CDR1 is LGHNA, CDR2 YNFKEQ, per germline. The CDR3 loop spans 15 amino acids.

The rearrangement uses TRBV6-5 and TRBJ2-3, with 9 bases fitting TRBD1. CDR3 length: 14 amino acids. The germline gives CDR1 MNHEY, CDR2 SVGAGI. V gave up 7 bases and J gave up 2 bases; unmatched junction bases: 4. The CDR3 bases are TGTGCCAGCACCCGGGACAGGGACACAGATACGCAGTATTTT. Translating gives CASTRDRDTDTQYF.

The chain is built from TRBV27 and TRBJ1-4; 9 bases map to TRBD1. Germline V gene lookup returns CDR1 MNHEY and CDR2 SMNVEV (reference sequence). V lost 3 bases to trimming and J lost 7 bases; unmatched junction nucleotides: 9. The CDR3 covers 16 residues. This chain's CDR3 is CASSLATGGVGEKLFF. CDR3 DNA: TGTGCCAGCAGTTTGGCCACAGGGGGCGTGGGTGAAAAACTGTTTTTT.

The chain has TRBV19 and TRBJ1-2, with TRBD1 matching over 7 bases. The CDR3 sequence is 15 residues long. Germline CDR1 is LNHDA and CDR2 is SQIVND (reference sequence). The ends lost 3 bases at V and 3 bases at J; junction bases unmatched: 7. Here the CDR3 reads CASSIRQGVDYGYTF. In nucleotides, the CDR3 is TGTGCCAGTAGTATCCGACAGGGTGTTGACTATGGCTACACCTTC.

The chain carries TRBV7-9 and TRBJ1-2, with 7 bases fitting TRBD1. The J segment lost 0 bases and the V segment lost 2 bases, leaving 12 bases of the junction unmatched. There are 18 residues in the CDR3. CDR1 is SEHNR, CDR2 FQNEAQ, per germline (reference sequence). CDR3 protein: CASSLSFRDSDSNYGYTF. In DNA form, the CDR3 reads TGTGCCAGCAGCTTAAGTTTCCGGGACAGCGACTCTAACTATGGCTACACCTTC.

The J gene is TRBJ1-3, the V gene TRBV10-3, with D hard to call. The length of the CDR3 is 14 residues. Trimming removed 10 bases at V and 4 bases at J, with 17 bases between. The germline CDR1 and CDR2 sequences are ENHRY and SYGVKD. As DNA, the CDR3 is TGTGCCACTAAACCGGACTCGGCGGGAAACACCATATATTTT. It encodes CATKPDSAGNTIYF.

The chain couples TRBV3-1 (or the pseudogene TRBV3-2) to TRBJ2-2, with D possibly being TRBD2 (6 bases). V lost 6 bases, J lost 5 bases, and 13 bases lay in between. Germline CDR1 is LGHDT and CDR2 is YNNKEL (reference sequence). The CDR3 is 14 amino acids. The CDR3 loop is CASSPQAGTGELFF. The CDR3 bases are TGTGCCAGCAGTCCCCAGGCGGGGACCGGGGAGCTGTTTTTT.